Below are 8 T cell receptor beta chains sequenced from a single sample in a study of OX40 agonist ivuxolimab in advanced cancers. Sequencing was performed with immunoSEQ multiplex PCR; in TCRdb, only in-frame clones are kept and a portion is missing. Among about 31,000 clones, about 80% were seen once, and the ten largest hold about 20%. This specimen was CD4+ or CD8+ T cells sorted from blood, taken in a trial of the OX40 agonist ivuxolimab. These receptors originate from an adult with an advanced solid tumor such as melanoma, head and neck, liver or kidney cancer.

V and J are TRBV10-1 and TRBJ2-2; tentative D call: TRBD2 (6 bases). From germline, CDR1 is WNHNN and CDR2 SYGVQD (reference sequence). The CDR3 spans 15 residues. V was shortened by 3 bases and J by 7 bases, with 15 bases between the two germline ends. The CDR3 DNA sequence: TGCGCCAGCAGTGAAGGAGGGAGGAGATTCGGGGAGCTGTTTTTT. Translating gives CASSEGGRRFGELFF.

This chain links TRBV4-1 with TRBJ2-5; TRBD1 might be the D (5 bases). V shed 2 bases and J shed 1 base, with 11 bases lying between them. The CDR3 loop spans 15 amino acids. Germline V gene data show CDR1 as MGHRA and CDR2 as YSYEKL. The DNA for the CDR3 is TGCGCCAGCAGCCAATGGGGCCGAAGCCAAGAGACCCAGTACTTC. The encoded protein is CASSQWGRSQETQYF.

The chain links TRBV6-1 to TRBJ2-7, with 10 bases identical to TRBD1. CDR1 is MNHNS and CDR2 is SASEGT in the germline V gene. V lost 10 bases and J lost 7; bases outside the gene matches: 13. The CDR3 is made up of 14 amino acids. CDR3 residues: CAIGRTGGIPEQYF. CDR3 in DNA: TGTGCCATCGGGAGGACAGGGGGTATCCCTGAGCAGTACTTC.

V gene TRBV28 combines with J gene TRBJ1-2; D gene uncertain. Germline V gene sequence: CDR1 MDHEN, CDR2 SYDVKM. Trimming cost V 5 bases and J 6 bases, with 10 bases left between them. The CDR3 covers 12 residues. This chain's CDR3 is CASSRRPNGYTF. The CDR3 DNA is TGTGCCAGCAGTCGAAGGCCCAATGGCTACACCTTC.

For this clone: The junction and the germline gene differ at one end; a read error may be behind it. The rearrangement links TRBV6-4 to TRBJ2-1; TRBD2 might be the D (5 bases). The CDR3 loop spans 18 amino acids. Germline V lookup: CDR1 MRHNA, CDR2 SNTAGT. The DNA of the CDR3 is TGTGCCAGCAATGACGTCGATTTCAAGGCGGGCCCATACAATGAGCAGTTCTTC. This codes for CASNDVDFKAGPYNEQFF.

This clone appeared a single time. The genes are TRBV7-8 and TRBJ2-7, with TRBD1 matching 8 bases. Germline CDR1 reads SGHVS; CDR2 reads FQNEAQ. The CDR3 covers 14 residues. Germline trimming cut 5 bases from V and 2 bases from J; bases unmatched to any gene: 5. CDR3 amino acids: CASSAGTGTYEQYF. The CDR3 DNA reads as TGTGCCAGCAGCGCCGGGACAGGTACCTACGAGCAGTACTTC.

This clone was observed a few times. The chain has TRBV18 and TRBJ1-6; D unclear. Trimming removed 3 bases from V and 8 bases from J, with 8 bases in between. The CDR3 sequence is 13 residues long. Germline CDR1 reads KGHSH; CDR2 reads LQKENI. This chain's CDR3 is CASSPLEDSPLHF. The CDR3 nucleotides read TGTGCCAGCTCACCGCTTGAGGATTCACCCCTCCACTTT. Supplemented by reference TRBV18 and TRBJ1-6, the full variable domain reads NAGVMQNPRHLVRRRGQEARLRCSPMKGHSHVYWYRQLPEEGLKFMVYLQKENIIDESGMPKERFSAEFPKEGPSILRIQQVVRGDSAAYFCASSPLEDSPLHFGNGTRLTVT.

This chain joins TRBV28 and TRBJ1-4, with 7 bases lining up with TRBD1. J was trimmed by 11 bases and V by 6 bases; bases with no gene match: 6. The germline V gene encodes CDR1 MDHEN and CDR2 SYDVKM. The CDR3 consists of 12 residues. CDR3: CASRSIQGKLFF. For the CDR3, the DNA is TGTGCCAGCAGATCTATACAGGGGAAACTGTTTTTT.